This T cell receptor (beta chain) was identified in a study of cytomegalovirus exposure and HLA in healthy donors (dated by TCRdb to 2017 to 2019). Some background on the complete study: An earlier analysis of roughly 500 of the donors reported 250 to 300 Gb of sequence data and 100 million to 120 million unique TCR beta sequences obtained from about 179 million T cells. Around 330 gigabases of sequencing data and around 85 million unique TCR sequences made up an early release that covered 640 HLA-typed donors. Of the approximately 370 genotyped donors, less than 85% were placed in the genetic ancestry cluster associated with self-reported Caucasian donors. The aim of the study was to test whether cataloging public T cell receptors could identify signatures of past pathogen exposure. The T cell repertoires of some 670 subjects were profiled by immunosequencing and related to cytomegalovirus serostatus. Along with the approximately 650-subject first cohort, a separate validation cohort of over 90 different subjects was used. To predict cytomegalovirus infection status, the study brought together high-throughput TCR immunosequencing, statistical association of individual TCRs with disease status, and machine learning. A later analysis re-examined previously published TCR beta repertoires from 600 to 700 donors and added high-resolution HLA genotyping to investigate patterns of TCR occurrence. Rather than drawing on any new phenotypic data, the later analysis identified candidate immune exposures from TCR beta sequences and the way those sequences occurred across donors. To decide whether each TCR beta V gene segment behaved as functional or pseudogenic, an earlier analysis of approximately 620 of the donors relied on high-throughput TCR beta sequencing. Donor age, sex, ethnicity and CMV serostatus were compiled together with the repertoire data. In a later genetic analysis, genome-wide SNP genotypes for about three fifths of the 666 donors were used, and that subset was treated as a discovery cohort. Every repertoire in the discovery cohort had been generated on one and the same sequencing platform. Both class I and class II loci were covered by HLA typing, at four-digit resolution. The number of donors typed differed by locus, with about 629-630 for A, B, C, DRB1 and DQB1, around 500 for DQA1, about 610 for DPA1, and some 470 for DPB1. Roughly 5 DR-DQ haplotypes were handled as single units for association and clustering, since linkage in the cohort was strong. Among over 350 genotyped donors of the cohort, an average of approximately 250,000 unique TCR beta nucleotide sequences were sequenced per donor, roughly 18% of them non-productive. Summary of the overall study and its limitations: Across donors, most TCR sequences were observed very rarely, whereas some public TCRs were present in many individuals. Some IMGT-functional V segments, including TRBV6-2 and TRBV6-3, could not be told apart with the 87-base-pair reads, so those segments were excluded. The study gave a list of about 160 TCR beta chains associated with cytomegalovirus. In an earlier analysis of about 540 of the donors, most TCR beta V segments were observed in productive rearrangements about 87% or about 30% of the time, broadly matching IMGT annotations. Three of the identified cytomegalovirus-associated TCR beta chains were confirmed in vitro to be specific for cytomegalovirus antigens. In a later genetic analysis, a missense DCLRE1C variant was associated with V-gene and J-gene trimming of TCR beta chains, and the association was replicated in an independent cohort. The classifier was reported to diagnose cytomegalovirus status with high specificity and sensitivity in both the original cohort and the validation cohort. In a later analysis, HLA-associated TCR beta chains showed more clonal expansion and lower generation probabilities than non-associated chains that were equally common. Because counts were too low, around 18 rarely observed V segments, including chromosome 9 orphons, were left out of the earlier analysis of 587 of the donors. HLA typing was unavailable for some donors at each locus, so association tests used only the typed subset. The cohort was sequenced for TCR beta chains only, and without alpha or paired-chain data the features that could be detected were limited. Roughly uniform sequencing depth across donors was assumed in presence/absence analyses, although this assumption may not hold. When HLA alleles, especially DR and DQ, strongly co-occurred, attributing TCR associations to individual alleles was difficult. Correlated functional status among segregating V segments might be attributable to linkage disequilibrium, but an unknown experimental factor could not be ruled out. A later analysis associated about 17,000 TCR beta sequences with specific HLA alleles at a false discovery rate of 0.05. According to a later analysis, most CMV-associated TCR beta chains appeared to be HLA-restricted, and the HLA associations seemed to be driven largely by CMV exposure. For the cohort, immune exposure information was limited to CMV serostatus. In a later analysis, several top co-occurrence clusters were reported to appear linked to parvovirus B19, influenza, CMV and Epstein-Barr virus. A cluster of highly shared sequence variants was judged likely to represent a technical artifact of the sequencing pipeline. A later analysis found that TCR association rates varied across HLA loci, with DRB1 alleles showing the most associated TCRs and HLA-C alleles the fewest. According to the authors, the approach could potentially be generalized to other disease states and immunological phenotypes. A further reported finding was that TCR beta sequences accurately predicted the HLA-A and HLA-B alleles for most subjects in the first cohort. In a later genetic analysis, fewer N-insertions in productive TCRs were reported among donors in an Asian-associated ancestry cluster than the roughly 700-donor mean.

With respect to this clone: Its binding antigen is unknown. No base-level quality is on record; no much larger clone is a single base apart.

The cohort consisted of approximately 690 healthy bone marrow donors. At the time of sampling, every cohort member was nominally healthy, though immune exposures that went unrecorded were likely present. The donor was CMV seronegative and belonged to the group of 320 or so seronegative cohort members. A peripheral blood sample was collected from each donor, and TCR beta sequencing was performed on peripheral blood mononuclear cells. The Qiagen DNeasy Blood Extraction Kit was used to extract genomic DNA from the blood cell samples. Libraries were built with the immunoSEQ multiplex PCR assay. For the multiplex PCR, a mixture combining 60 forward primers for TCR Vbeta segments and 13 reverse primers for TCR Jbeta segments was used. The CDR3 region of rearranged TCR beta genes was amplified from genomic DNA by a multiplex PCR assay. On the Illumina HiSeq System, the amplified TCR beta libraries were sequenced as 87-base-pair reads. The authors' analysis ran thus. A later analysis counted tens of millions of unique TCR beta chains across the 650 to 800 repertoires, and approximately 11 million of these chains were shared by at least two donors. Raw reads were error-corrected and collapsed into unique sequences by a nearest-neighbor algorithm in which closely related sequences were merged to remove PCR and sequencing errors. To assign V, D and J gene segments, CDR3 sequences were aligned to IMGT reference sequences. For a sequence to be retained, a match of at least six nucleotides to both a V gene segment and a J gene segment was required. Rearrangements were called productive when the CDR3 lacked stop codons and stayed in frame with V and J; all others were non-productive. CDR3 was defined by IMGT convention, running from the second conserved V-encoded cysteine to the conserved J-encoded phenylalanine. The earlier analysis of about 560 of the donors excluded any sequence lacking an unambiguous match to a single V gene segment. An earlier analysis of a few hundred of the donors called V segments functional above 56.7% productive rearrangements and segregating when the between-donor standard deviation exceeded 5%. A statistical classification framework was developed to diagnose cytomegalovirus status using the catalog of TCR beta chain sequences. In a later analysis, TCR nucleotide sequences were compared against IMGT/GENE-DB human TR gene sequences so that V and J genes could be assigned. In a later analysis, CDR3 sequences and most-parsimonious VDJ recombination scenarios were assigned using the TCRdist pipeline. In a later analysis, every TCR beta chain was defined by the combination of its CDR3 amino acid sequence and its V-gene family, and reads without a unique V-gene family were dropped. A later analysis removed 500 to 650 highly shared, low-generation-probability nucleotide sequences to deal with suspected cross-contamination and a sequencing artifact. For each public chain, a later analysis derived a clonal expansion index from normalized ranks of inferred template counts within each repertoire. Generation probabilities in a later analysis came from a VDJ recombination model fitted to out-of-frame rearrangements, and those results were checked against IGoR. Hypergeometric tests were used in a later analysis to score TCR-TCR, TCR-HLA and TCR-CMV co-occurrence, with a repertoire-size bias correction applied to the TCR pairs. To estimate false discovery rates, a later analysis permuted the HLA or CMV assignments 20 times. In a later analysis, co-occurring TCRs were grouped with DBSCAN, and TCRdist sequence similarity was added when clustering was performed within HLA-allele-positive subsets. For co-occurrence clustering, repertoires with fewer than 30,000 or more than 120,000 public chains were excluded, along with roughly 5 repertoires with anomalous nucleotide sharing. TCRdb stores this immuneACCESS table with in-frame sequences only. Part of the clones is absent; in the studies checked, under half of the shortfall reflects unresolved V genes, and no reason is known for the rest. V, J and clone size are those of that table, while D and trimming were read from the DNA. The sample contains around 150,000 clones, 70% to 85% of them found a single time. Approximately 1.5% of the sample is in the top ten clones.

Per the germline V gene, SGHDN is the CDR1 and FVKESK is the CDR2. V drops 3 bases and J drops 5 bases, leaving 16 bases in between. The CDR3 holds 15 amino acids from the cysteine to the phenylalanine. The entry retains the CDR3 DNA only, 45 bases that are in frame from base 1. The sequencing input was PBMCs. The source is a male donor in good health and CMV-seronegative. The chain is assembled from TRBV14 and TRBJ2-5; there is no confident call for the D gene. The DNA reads TGTGCCAGCAGCCAGATGAGCGTTGGCTCGGAGACCCAGTACTTC. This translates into CASSQMSVGSETQYF.